Below, 22 T cell receptor beta chains from the same sample are listed, as sequenced in a study of shared clonotypes between healthy human individuals. Libraries were prepared by immunoSEQ multiplex PCR; TCRdb keeps only in-frame clonotypes and omits some of them. The data contain around 1,100,000 clones, 70% to 85% of them singletons. Sequencing was performed on memory CD4+ T cells from PBMCs. Subset described: CD45RA-negative fraction. The receptors were sampled from a young man in good health. Some clones in this sample may be carry-over from other donors' samples.

The V and J genes are TRBV19 and TRBJ1-1, with D perhaps matching TRBD1 (5 bases). The CDR3 is 16 amino acids. V was shortened by 7 bases and J by 1 base, with 19 bases between the two germline ends. Germline lookup yields CDR1 LNHDA and CDR2 SQIVND (reference sequence). The CDR3 spells CASKLRGARRNTEAFF. CDR3 bases: TGTGCCAGTAAATTGAGAGGGGCTCGAAGGAACACTGAAGCTTTCTTT.

The rearrangement links TRBV28 to TRBJ1-2, with TRBD1 as a possible D gene (5 bases). The germline V and J ends were trimmed by 2 bases and 2 bases, with 9 bases remaining between them. The CDR3 spans 14 residues. Germline V CDR1 and CDR2: MDHEN, SYDVKM. The CDR3 loop is CASSLQGWNYGYTF. The CDR3 DNA reads TGTGCCAGCAGTTTACAGGGATGGAACTATGGCTACACCTTC.

The chain couples TRBV19 to TRBJ2-2; 7 bases align to TRBD2. CDR3 length: 14 residues. Germline V gene lookup returns CDR1 LNHDA and CDR2 SQIVND (reference sequence). V gave up 6 bases and J gave up 7 bases; unmatched junction bases: 8. DNA of the CDR3: TGTGCCAGTAGAGGCCAGCGGGAAGGCGGGGAGCTGTTTTTT. This sequence encodes CASRGQREGGELFF.

The V call is TRBV13, the J call TRBJ2-3; TRBD1 agrees at 7 bases. Germline trimming cut 6 bases from V and 0 bases from J; bases unmatched to any gene: 9. Looked up from germline, CDR1 is PRHDT and CDR2 is FYEKMQ (reference sequence). This CDR3 contains 16 residues. Written as DNA, the CDR3 is TGTGCCAGCAGTATTGAAAGGGGGCAGAGCACAGATACGCAGTATTTT. It is translated as CASSIERGQSTDTQYF.

V and J are TRBV18 and TRBJ1-5; no definite D call. Per germline, CDR1 KGHSH and CDR2 LQKENI. The CDR3 is 11 residues long. With 3 bases removed from V and 6 bases from J, the gap between germline ends came to 3 bases. The CDR3 DNA sequence: TGTGCCAGCTCACCGATTCAGCCCCAGCATTTT. As protein: CASSPIQPQHF. The variable domain in full, completed from reference TRBV18 and TRBJ1-5, reads NAGVMQNPRHLVRRRGQEARLRCSPMKGHSHVYWYRQLPEEGLKFMVYLQKENIIDESGMPKERFSAEFPKEGPSILRIQQVVRGDSAAYFCASSPIQPQHFGDGTRLSIL.

The chain employs TRBV7-2 and TRBJ1-3; 8 bases are a match to TRBD1. The CDR3 extends over 15 amino acids. The V gene end was trimmed by 5 bases and the J gene end by 7 bases; junction bases not matched to a gene: 10. Germline CDR1 reads SGHTA; CDR2 reads FQGNSA. The CDR3 loop is CASSIDRGTGNTIYF. The CDR3 DNA follows: TGTGCCAGCAGCATCGACAGGGGCACAGGCAACACCATATATTTT.

V gene TRBV27 combines with J gene TRBJ1-5, with D perhaps matching TRBD1 (5 bases). Trimming removed 5 bases at V and 7 bases at J, with 12 bases between. CDR3 length: 13 residues. The germline gives CDR1 MNHEY, CDR2 SMNVEV (reference sequence). The CDR3 coding sequence is TGTGCCAGCAGTCGACAGACGGCCCAGCCCCAGCATTTT. This gives the protein CASSRQTAQPQHF.

The V call is TRBV19, the J call TRBJ2-2; no clear D gene. The germline V and J ends were trimmed by 3 bases and 1 base, with 6 bases remaining between them. CDR1 and CDR2 (germline): LNHDA, SQIVND (reference sequence). The CDR3 has 14 residues. CDR3 residues: CASSIPWNTGELFF. The CDR3 region has the DNA TGTGCCAGTAGTATCCCCTGGAACACCGGGGAGCTGTTTTTT.

The gene calls are TRBV2 and TRBJ1-5; D is unclear. Germline CDR1 is SNHLY and CDR2 is FYNNEI. The CDR3 contains 14 residues. V was clipped by 5 bases and J by 4 bases, with 12 bases between them. CDR3 in amino acids: CASSKDGLNQPQHF. CDR3 bases: TGTGCCAGCAGTAAGGACGGACTAAATCAGCCCCAGCATTTT. Looking up the rest from reference TRBV2 and TRBJ1-5 gives the full variable domain: EPEVTQTPSHQVTQMGQEVILRCVPISNHLYFYWYRQILGQKVEFLVSFYNNEISEKSEIFDDQFSVERPDGSNFTLKIRSTKLEDSAMYFCASSKDGLNQPQHFGDGTRLSIL.

V usage is TRBV28 and J usage is TRBJ1-5; D is unclear. The CDR3 consists of 12 residues. Germline V gives CDR1 MDHEN, CDR2 SYDVKM. The germline V and J ends were trimmed by 3 bases and 5 bases, with 5 bases remaining between them. CDR3 amino acids: CASSLAYQPQHF. The CDR3 bases are TGTGCCAGCAGTTTGGCGTATCAGCCCCAGCATTTT.

The J gene is TRBJ2-5, the V gene TRBV7-8; weak D call: TRBD2 (5 bases). The germline V gene has CDR1 SGHVS and CDR2 FQNEAQ. The CDR3 spans 18 residues. Deletions cut 3 bases from V and 1 base from J, with 21 bases between. The CDR3 DNA sequence: TGTGCCAGCAGCTTTAGGCCTAGCTATCCCTCGCGCCAAGAGACCCAGTACTTC. Encoded protein: CASSFRPSYPSRQETQYF.

This clone was seen only once. The gene calls are TRBV10-3 and TRBJ2-7; 14 bases are shared with TRBD2. This CDR3 contains 16 residues. Losses at the gene ends were 10 bases for V and 4 bases for J; bases not matched to a gene: 12. In germline, CDR1 is ENHRY, CDR2 SYGVKD. CDR3 loop: CATAGTSGSLSYEQYF. DNA of the CDR3: TGTGCCACCGCCGGGACTAGCGGGAGCCTGAGTTACGAGCAGTACTTC.

V is TRBV18 and J is TRBJ2-1; TRBD1 matches 7 bases. Per germline, CDR1 KGHSH and CDR2 LQKENI. The trim removed 3 bases at V and 0 bases at J, leaving 5 bases unmatched. CDR3 length: 16 amino acids. The CDR3 sequence is CASSPTTGNSYNEQFF. The CDR3 nucleotides read TGTGCCAGCTCACCTACGACAGGGAACTCCTACAATGAGCAGTTCTTC. The full variable domain, rest sourced from reference TRBV18 and TRBJ2-1, is NAGVMQNPRHLVRRRGQEARLRCSPMKGHSHVYWYRQLPEEGLKFMVYLQKENIIDESGMPKERFSAEFPKEGPSILRIQQVVRGDSAAYFCASSPTTGNSYNEQFFGPGTRLTVL.

This clone appeared once. The V and J genes are TRBV28 and TRBJ1-4; no firm D call. V shed 7 bases and J shed 7 bases, with 13 bases lying between them. This CDR3 has 13 residues. Germline V gene lookup returns CDR1 MDHEN and CDR2 SYDVKM. The CDR3 loop is CASKIMGIEKLFF. The CDR3 DNA reads TGTGCCAGCAAAATAATGGGGATTGAAAAACTGTTTTTT.

In nucleotides, the CDR3 is TGTGCCAGCAGTGAAGCGCGGTCGGGACAGCCCCAGCATTTT. As protein: CASSEARSGQPQHF. This sequence joins TRBV2 and TRBJ1-5, with D uncertain. The germline V gene has CDR1 SNHLY and CDR2 FYNNEI. The CDR3 loop spans 14 amino acids. Trimming cost V 0 bases and J 7 bases, with 10 bases left between them.

This clone was counted only a few times. The chain links TRBV4-1 to TRBJ2-7, with D perhaps TRBD1 (7 bases). V was pared by 1 base and J by 6 bases, with 19 bases between. Germline CDR1 is MGHRA and CDR2 is YSYEKL. This CDR3 region has 16 residues. The CDR3 sequence: CASSQGSAGGLGEQYF. In DNA form, the CDR3 reads TGCGCCAGCAGCCAAGGATCGGCAGGGGGGTTGGGCGAGCAGTACTTC.

This clone was detected only once. The CDR3 bases are TGTGCCATCAGGAACAGGGGGACCTACAATGAGCAGTTCTTC. Translated: CAIRNRGTYNEQFF. This chain links TRBV10-3 with TRBJ2-1; 8 positions match TRBD1. This CDR3 has 14 residues. Germline loops: CDR1 ENHRY, CDR2 SYGVKD. Trimming removed 6 bases from V and 2 bases from J; junction bases left unmatched: 3.

The chain employs TRBV5-5 and TRBJ1-1; 7 bases line up with TRBD1. The CDR3 runs 14 residues. Trimming at V came to 3 bases and at J to 1 base, leaving 3 bases not matched to a gene. Germline V gene sequence: CDR1 SGHKS, CDR2 YYEKEE (reference sequence). CDR3 in DNA: TGTGCCAGCAGCTGGGGACAGACGAACACTGAAGCTTTCTTT. It is translated as CASSWGQTNTEAFF.

This clone was counted a single time. This chain links TRBV30 with TRBJ2-7; D uncertain. The V and J ends lost 1 base and 6 bases respectively, with 13 bases between them. CDR3 length: 13 amino acids. Germline CDR1 and CDR2: GTSNPN and SVGIG (reference sequence). CDR3: CAWSGQTGGEQYF. Written as DNA, the CDR3 is TGTGCCTGGAGTGGGCAGACGGGTGGCGAGCAGTACTTC.

Worth noting for this clone: The sample has other DNA sequences that encode this CDR3 too. V is TRBV7-9 and J is TRBJ2-3; weak D call: TRBD1 (6 bases). CDR3 length: 13 amino acids. The V gene lost 3 bases and the J gene lost 3 bases, with 7 bases spanning the gap. Germline CDR1 SEHNR, CDR2 FQNEAQ (reference sequence). The CDR3 sequence is CASSFGQTDTQYF. The CDR3 nucleotides are TGTGCCAGCAGCTTCGGACAGACAGATACGCAGTATTTT.

V and J are TRBV6-5 and TRBJ2-1; 9 bases match TRBD1. V lost 5 bases, J lost 5 bases, and 4 bases stayed unmatched. The germline V gene encodes CDR1 MNHEY and CDR2 SVGAGI. The CDR3 is 14 residues long. The CDR3 region has the DNA TGTGCCAGCAGTCGCCGGGACAGGGACAATGAGCAGTTCTTC. Protein: CASSRRDRDNEQFF.

The chain employs TRBV28 and TRBJ2-1, with 8 bases matching TRBD2. Trimming cost V 7 bases and J 5 bases; bases outside gene matches: 4. Germline CDR1 MDHEN, CDR2 SYDVKM. This CDR3 is 13 amino acids long. The CDR3 nucleotides are TGTGCCAGCACGGGGGGGGCGAACAATGAGCAGTTCTTC. Protein: CASTGGANNEQFF. Full variable domain (outside the CDR3, taken from reference TRBV28 and TRBJ2-1): DVKVTQSSRYLVKRTGEKVFLECVQDMDHENMFWYRQDPGLGLRLIYFSYDVKMKEKGDIPEGYSVSREKKERFSLILESASTNQTSMYLCASTGGANNEQFFGPGTRLTVL.